The clone carrying this T cell receptor (beta chain) was detected many times. Antigen specificity is unknown. With V trimmed by 3 bases and J by 8 bases, 2 bases remained unmatched. Germline CDR1 MNHNS, CDR2 SASEGT. The CDR3 has 14 amino acids. The data stem from a study of cytomegalovirus exposure and HLA in healthy donors. About the study: An early data release held 70 million to 90 million unique TCRs from HLA-typed donors. Study observations and caveats: Another analysis was done later, and it associated 15,000 or so TCR beta sequences with HLA alleles at 0.05 false discovery rate.

A multiplex PCR was run with 60 Vbeta primers and 13 Jbeta primers. Generated by immunoSEQ multiplex PCR, the TCRdb table keeps only in-frame clones and is missing some. The sample has roughly 190,000 clones; about 80% are singletons. Specimen: PBMCs. The chain employs TRBV6-1 and TRBJ1-6; TRBD1 matches at 9 bases. This clonotype was obtained from a woman aged 50 to 60 in good health and CMV-seropositive. Written as DNA, the CDR3 is TGTGCCAGCAGTGAGGGGACAGGGCATTCACCCCTCCACTTT. This sequence encodes CASSEGTGHSPLHF.